Here is one T cell receptor beta chain with its context. From blood CD8+ and CD4+ T cells, TCR beta sequences were generated. The study used treatment-naive patients who had stable or active relapsing-remitting disease as multiple sclerosis controls. After extraction with the RNeasy kit, roughly 0.5 to 1 ug of the RNA was reverse transcribed using random hexamers. TCR beta CDR3 was amplified by immunoSEQ covering 54 Vbeta and 13 Jbeta. TCRdb used MiXCR to reprocess the immunoSEQ multiplex PCR reads, holding one entry per CDR3 protein. The profile shows 160,000 or so distinct CDR3 sequences, roughly 94% of them singletons. This CDR3 comprises 15 residues. Trimming removed 4 bases from V and 0 bases from J, with 13 bases in between. The germline V gene encodes CDR1 MNHNY and CDR2 SVGAGI (reference sequence). The sample belongs to a study of CD8 T cells in Susac syndrome.

The chain uses TRBV6-6 and TRBJ2-7; unclear D gene. The TCR sequence derives from a human donor with multiple sclerosis. Input material: CD4+ T cells from PBMCs. The CDR3: CASSSSGRGSYEQYF. In DNA form, the CDR3 reads TGTGCCAGCAGTTCCTCAGGACGCGGCTCCTACGAGCAGTACTTC.